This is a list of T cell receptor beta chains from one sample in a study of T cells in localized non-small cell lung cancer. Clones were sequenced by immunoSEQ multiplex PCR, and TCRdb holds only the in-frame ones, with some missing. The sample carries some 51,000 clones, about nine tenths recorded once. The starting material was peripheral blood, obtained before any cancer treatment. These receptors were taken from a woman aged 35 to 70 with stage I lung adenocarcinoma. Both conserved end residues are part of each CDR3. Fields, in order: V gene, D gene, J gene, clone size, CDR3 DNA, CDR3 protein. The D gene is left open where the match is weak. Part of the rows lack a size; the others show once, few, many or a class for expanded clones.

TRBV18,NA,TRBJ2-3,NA,TGTGCCAGCTCACTTCTTCCTAGCGTAACATCAGATACGCAGTATTTT,CASSLLPSVTSDTQYF
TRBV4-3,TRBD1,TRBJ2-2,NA,TGCGCCAGCAGCCTTCAGGGGGCGGACGGGGAGCTGTTTTTT,CASSLQGADGELFF
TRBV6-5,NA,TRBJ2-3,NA,TGTGCCAGCAGTACGACTACCCCCTACACGCAGTATTTT,CASSTTTPYTQYF
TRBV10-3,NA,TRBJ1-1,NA,TGTGCCATCAGTGAGGCCCGGGACACTGAAGCTTTCTTT,CAISEARDTEAFF
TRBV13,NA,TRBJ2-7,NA,TGTGCCAGCAGCCCGGGCCCTTCGGTTGGTAACGAGCAGTACTTC,CASSPGPSVGNEQYF
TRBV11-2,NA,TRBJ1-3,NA,TGTGCCAGCAGCCCAGGGCCTCCTCCAGGAAACACCATATATTTT,CASSPGPPPGNTIYF
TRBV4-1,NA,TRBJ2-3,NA,TGCGCCAGCAGCCTCCGAGGAGGGGCCAACTTAAAGGATACGCAGTATTTT,CASSLRGGANLKDTQYF
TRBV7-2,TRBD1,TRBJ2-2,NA,TGTGCCAGCAGCACCGACAGGGGTAGCACCGGGGAGCTGTTTTTT,CASSTDRGSTGELFF
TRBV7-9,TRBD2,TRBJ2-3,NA,TGTGCCAGCAGCTCACTAGCGGGGGGGCAGATAGATACGCAGTATTTT,CASSSLAGGQIDTQYF
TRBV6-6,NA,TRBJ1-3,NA,TGTGCCAGCAGTTACCCTGACTTCTCTGGAAACACCATATATTTT,CASSYPDFSGNTIYF
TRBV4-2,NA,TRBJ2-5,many,TGTGCCAGCAGCCCTCGACAGGGACTTCAAGAGACCCAGTACTTC,CASSPRQGLQETQYF
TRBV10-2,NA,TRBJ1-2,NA,TGCGCCAGCAGTGAGACGGCGGCCACTAACTATGGCTACACCTTC,CASSETAATNYGYTF
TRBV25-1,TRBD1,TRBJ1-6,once,TGTGCCAGCAGCGAGGTTGGGGGGACAGGGGACTCACCCCTCCACTTT,CASSEVGGTGDSPLHF
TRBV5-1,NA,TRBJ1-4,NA,TGCGCCAGCAGCTTTGGGGCAACTAATGAAAAACTGTTTTTT,CASSFGATNEKLFF
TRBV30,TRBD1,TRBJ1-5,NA,TGTGCCTGGAGTGTTAGACAGGGGGCTGTTCAGCCCCAGCATTTT,CAWSVRQGAVQPQHF
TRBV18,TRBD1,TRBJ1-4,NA,TGTGCCAGCTCCTCAAGGGACAGAGGTGAAAAACTGTTTTTT,CASSSRDRGEKLFF
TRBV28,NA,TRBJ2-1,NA,TGTGCCAGCAGTTTACAGTCTAGAGGGGGTAATGAGCAGTTCTTC,CASSLQSRGGNEQFF
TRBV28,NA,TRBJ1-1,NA,TGTGCCAGCAGTTTAGGGGGATCCCACACTGAAGCTTTCTTT,CASSLGGSHTEAFF
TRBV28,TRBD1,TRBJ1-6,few,TGTGCCAGCAGCGGGAGGACAGGAATCTCACCCCTCCACTTT,CASSGRTGISPLHF
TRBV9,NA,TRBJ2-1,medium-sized,TGTGCCAGCAGCGTAGACGGAGGGGCCTCCTACAATGAGCAGTTCTTC,CASSVDGGASYNEQFF
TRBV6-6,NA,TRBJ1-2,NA,TGTGCCAGCGGGACTAGGGAGACGTCCTTCTATGGCTACACCTTC,CASGTRETSFYGYTF
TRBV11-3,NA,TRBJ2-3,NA,TGTGCCAGCAGCCCGCGAAATAGCACAGATACGCAGTATTTT,CASSPRNSTDTQYF
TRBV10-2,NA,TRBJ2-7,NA,TGCGCCAGCAGTTTCAGGACTACCACCTACGAGCAGTACTTC,CASSFRTTTYEQYF
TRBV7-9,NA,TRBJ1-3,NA,TGTGCCAGCAGCTTGTCGCAAATTATAGGAAACACCATATATTTT,CASSLSQIIGNTIYF
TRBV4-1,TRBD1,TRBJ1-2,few,TGCGCCAGCAGCCGGGCCGCGGACAGGGTAACCTATGGCTACACCTTC,CASSRAADRVTYGYTF
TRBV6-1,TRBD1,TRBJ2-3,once,TGTGCCAGCAGCGTCCGGGACAGATACACAGATACGCAGTATTTT,CASSVRDRYTDTQYF
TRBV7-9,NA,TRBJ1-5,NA,TGTGCCAGCAGCTTAGCGCCTTGGCAGCCCCAGCATTTT,CASSLAPWQPQHF
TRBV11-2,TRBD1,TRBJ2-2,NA,TGTGCCAGCAGCCACCGACAGGGGGGCACCGGGGAGCTGTTTTTT,CASSHRQGGTGELFF
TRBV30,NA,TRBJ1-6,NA,TGTGCCTGGTCAGGCAGCTATAATTCACCCCTCCACTTT,CAWSGSYNSPLHF
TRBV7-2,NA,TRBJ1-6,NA,TGTGCCAGCAGCTTAACGAGACAGACGAGGACTGCCAATTCACCCCTCCACTTT,CASSLTRQTRTANSPLHF
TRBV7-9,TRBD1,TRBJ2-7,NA,TGTGCCAGCAGCTTACAGACAGGGGGCGCCTCCTACGAGCAGTACTTC,CASSLQTGGASYEQYF
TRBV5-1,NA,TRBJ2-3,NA,TGCGCCAGCAGCTGGGACACAGGCGATGTGCAGTATTTT,CASSWDTGDVQYF
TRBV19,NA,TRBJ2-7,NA,TGTGCCAGTAGTATAGACGGGGGCTACGAGCAGTACTTC,CASSIDGGYEQYF
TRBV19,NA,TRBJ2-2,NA,TGTGCCAGCCGGACCCTTAACACCGGGGAGCTGTTTTTT,CASRTLNTGELFF
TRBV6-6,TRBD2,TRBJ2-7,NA,TGTGCCAGCAGCCACCCCGTGGTAGCGGGGGGTAACGAGCAGTACTTC,CASSHPVVAGGNEQYF
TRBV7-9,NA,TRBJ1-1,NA,TGTGCCAGCAGCAGAGGACAGAGCACTGAAGCTTTCTTT,CASSRGQSTEAFF
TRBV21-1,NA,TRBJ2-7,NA,TGTGCCAGCAGCAAAGACAGGGTAGAATACGAGCAGTACTTC,CASSKDRVEYEQYF
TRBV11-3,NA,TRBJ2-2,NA,TGTGCCAGCAGCCCCCCCCGGGGGCTGGGGACCGGGGAGCTGTTTTTT,CASSPPRGLGTGELFF
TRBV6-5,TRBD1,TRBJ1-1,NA,TGTGCCAGCAGTCAGAGGACAGGGGGGGAATCAGCTTTCTTT,CASSQRTGGESAFF
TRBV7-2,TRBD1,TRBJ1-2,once,TGTGCCAGCAACCCGGACAGGGCGATTAACTATGGCTACACCTTC,CASNPDRAINYGYTF
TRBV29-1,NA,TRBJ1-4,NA,TGCAGCGTTAGGCGGAGGTTAGGGGAAAAACTGTTTTTT,CSVRRRLGEKLFF
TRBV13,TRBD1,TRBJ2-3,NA,TGTGCCAGCACCACTTTTTTCTGGACAGGGGAGTCGGATACGCAGTATTTT,CASTTFFWTGESDTQYF
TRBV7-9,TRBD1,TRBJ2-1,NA,TGTGCCAACGACAGGGGTCGGGTCCCCAATGAGCAGTTCTTC,CANDRGRVPNEQFF